The rows below give T cell receptor beta chains drawn from one sample of a study of cytomegalovirus exposure and HLA in healthy donors. Assay used: immunoSEQ multiplex PCR; TCRdb lists only in-frame clones, some missing. This table holds about 160,000 clones, approximately 72% found once. Sequencing was performed on PBMCs. These TCRs come from a female donor in good health and CMV-seronegative. Each CDR3 is given with its conserved first and last residue. D genes are given only for firm matches. Size tells how often a clone was seen (once, few, many) or the class of an expanded clone, and some rows leave it out.

V gene	J gene	D gene	clone size	CDR3 length	CDR3 DNA	CDR3 protein
TRBV5-1	TRBJ2-1	TRBD2	NA	19	TGCGCCAGCAGCTTGGCCGGGGGTAGCGGGACGCTCCTTAGGGGTGAGCAGTTCTTC	CASSLAGGSGTLLRGEQFF
TRBV11-2	TRBJ2-7	TRBD1	NA	15	TGTGCCAGCAGCTTAGGTGGGACAGGAGGGTTCGAGCAGTACTTC	CASSLGGTGGFEQYF
TRBV9	TRBJ2-7	NA	NA	15	TGTGCCAGCAGCCCCCGGACAGAGTCCCAATACGAGCAGTACTTC	CASSPRTESQYEQYF
TRBV28	TRBJ2-3	NA	NA	19	TGTGCCAGCAGTGTCGGGAGGGGGCGCAAAGTTTTTGGGTCAGATACGCAGTATTTT	CASSVGRGRKVFGSDTQYF
TRBV29-1	TRBJ1-5	NA	NA	15	TGCAGCGTTGCCATTACCGGGGATAGCAATCAGCCCCAGCATTTT	CSVAITGDSNQPQHF
TRBV18	TRBJ2-7	NA	NA	15	TGTGCCAGCTCACCACCTCAGACAGGAGTATACGAGCAGTACTTC	CASSPPQTGVYEQYF
TRBV19	TRBJ2-3	TRBD2	NA	17	TGTGCCAGTAGTGTCCCAGGACTAGCGGGACACGCAGATACGCAGTATTTT	CASSVPGLAGHADTQYF
TRBV7-9	TRBJ1-2	NA	NA	12	TGTGCCAGCAGCCGTTTGGCCGATGGCTACACCTTC	CASSRLADGYTF
TRBV2	TRBJ2-1	TRBD2	NA	15	TGTGCCAGCAGTGATGTCGGGGGGTATAACAATGAGCAGTTCTTC	CASSDVGGYNNEQFF
TRBV7-2	TRBJ2-3	NA	once	16	TGTGCCAGCAACTTAGGGGGGAGTAGCGGTAGGGATACGCAGTATTTT	CASNLGGSSGRDTQYF
TRBV7-3	TRBJ2-7	NA	NA	14	TGTGCCAGCAGCTTGACTTCGGGGTCCTACGAGCAGTACTTC	CASSLTSGSYEQYF
TRBV7-2	TRBJ2-3	TRBD2	NA	18	TGTGCCAGCAGCTCCCAGCGGGAGCAGTTTATCGGAACAGATACGCAGTATTTT	CASSSQREQFIGTDTQYF
TRBV20-1	TRBJ2-5	NA	NA	11	TGCAGTGCTAGGGGCCAGGGGACCCAGTACTTC	CSARGQGTQYF
TRBV5-4	TRBJ2-5	TRBD1	NA	14	TGTGCCAGCAGCTCGCGACAGGGGCTGGAGGAGCAGTACTTC	CASSSRQGLEEQYF
TRBV4-3	TRBJ2-1	NA	NA	15	TGCGCCAGCAGCCAAGCCCCGTCTAGCGCCGATGAGCAGTTCTTC	CASSQAPSSADEQFF
TRBV6-5	TRBJ1-1	NA	NA	14	TGTGCCAGCACCAAATCAACCGGTAACACTGAAGCTTTCTTT	CASTKSTGNTEAFF
TRBV6-5	TRBJ2-1	NA	once	13	TGTGCCAGCAACCAGGGGGGCTTGGATGAGCAGTTCTTC	CASNQGGLDEQFF
TRBV29-1	TRBJ1-1	TRBD1	NA	14	TGCAGCGTTGAGAGGGGGACAGGGCAAACAGAAGCTTTCTTT	CSVERGTGQTEAFF
TRBV5-1	TRBJ2-7	NA	NA	12	TGCGCCAGCAGCTTGGGAAGGGGGGAGCAGTACTTC	CASSLGRGEQYF
TRBV19	TRBJ2-1	NA	NA	13	TGTGCCACCGAGGCGGGGGCTCACAATGAGCAGTTCTTC	CATEAGAHNEQFF
TRBV6-1	TRBJ2-2	NA	few	14	TGTGAGAGGAGTGCGGCATACGAATCCGGGGAGCTGTTTTTT	CERSAAYESGELFF
TRBV7-9	TRBJ2-3	NA	once	15	TGTGCCAGCAGCTTAGCGCTCGGGGGGCCAGATACGCAGTATTTT	CASSLALGGPDTQYF
TRBV28	TRBJ2-1	TRBD1	NA	11	TGTGCCAGCAGGGAGACAGGGTACCCATTCTTC	CASRETGYPFF
TRBV5-6	TRBJ2-7	NA	NA	14	TGTGCCAGCAGCTTGGTACAGGCGAATGGCGAGCAGTACTTC	CASSLVQANGEQYF
TRBV4-3	TRBJ2-7	TRBD2	NA	16	TGCGCCAGCAGCCAAGATCAGAGGCTAGCGGGCTACGAGCAGTACTTC	CASSQDQRLAGYEQYF
TRBV2	TRBJ2-1	NA	NA	13	TGTGCCAGCAGTGAAACTCTAGCTAATGAGCAGTTCTTC	CASSETLANEQFF
TRBV2	TRBJ2-7	TRBD2	NA	15	TGTGCCAGCAGTGAGTCCAGGAGCGGGAGGGGGGAGCAGTACTTC	CASSESRSGRGEQYF
TRBV11-1	TRBJ2-1	TRBD1	NA	16	TGTGCCAGCAGCTTAAGATCCCGGGACAGGGGGGATGAGCAGTTCTTC	CASSLRSRDRGDEQFF
TRBV19	TRBJ2-7	TRBD1	NA	14	TGTGCCAGTAGTATTTGGGGACAGGGGGTCGAGCAGTACTTC	CASSIWGQGVEQYF
TRBV10-3	TRBJ1-1	NA	NA	13	TGTGCCATCAGGTTGACAGCGAACACTGAAGCTTTCTTT	CAIRLTANTEAFF
TRBV6-5	TRBJ1-6	TRBD1	NA	15	TGTGCCAGCAGCCCTGCCGGGACAGTTAATTCACCCCTCCACTTT	CASSPAGTVNSPLHF
TRBV4-2	TRBJ2-1	TRBD2	NA	16	TGTGCCAGCAGCCAAGCGGGGACTAGCGGGAGTAATGAGCAGTTCTTC	CASSQAGTSGSNEQFF
TRBV7-4	TRBJ1-5	NA	NA	16	TGTGCCAGCAGCTTAGAGGGAGGGTTTGGCAATCAGCCCCAGCATTTT	CASSLEGGFGNQPQHF
TRBV7-9	TRBJ2-4	TRBD1	NA	18	TGTGCCAGCAGCTTAGTGTACCGACAGGGGCTAGCCAAAAACATTCAGTACTTC	CASSLVYRQGLAKNIQYF
TRBV27	TRBJ2-1	NA	once	12	TGTGCCAGCAGTTTACAGGGCAATGAGCAGTTCTTC	CASSLQGNEQFF
TRBV28	TRBJ2-2	NA	once	15	TGTGCCAGCATCCTTGGGCGGGAAGACACCGGGGAGCTGTTTTTT	CASILGREDTGELFF
TRBV23-1	TRBJ1-1	NA	NA	14	TGCGCCAGCAGGCGGCCCAGGGATCCGACTGAAGCTTTCTTT	CASRRPRDPTEAFF